This record looks at one T cell receptor (beta chain) sequence and its context. Produced via immunoSEQ multiplex PCR; TCRdb's table is partial and in-frame only. Among approximately 710,000 clones listed, around 90% were seen once. The CDR3 loop spans 15 amino acids. V lost 3 bases and J lost 8, with 16 bases in between. Per germline, CDR1 MDHEN and CDR2 SYDVKM. These data are taken from a study of shared clonotypes between healthy human individuals. Input material: memory CD8+ T cells from PBMCs. Subset of the sample: CD45RO+ cells pooled with CCR7-negative TemRA cells. This TCR came from a man aged 18-30 years in good health. Some clones in this sample may be carry-over from other donors' samples. The chain carries TRBV28 and TRBJ2-2; no clear D. CDR3 residues: CASSFSLPPAGELFF. DNA of the CDR3: TGTGCCAGCAGTTTCTCACTTCCGCCGGCGGGGGAGCTGTTTTTT.